This T cell receptor beta chain was observed in a study of beta chain features in type 1 diabetes. Study-wide points: VDJ junctions from patients with type 1 diabetes contained fewer insertions and more deletions.

With regard to this clone: What it binds is unknown.

The CDR3 consists of 13 residues. CDR1 and CDR2 (germline): SGHDT, YYEEEE. The V end lost 4 bases, the J end lost 2 bases, and 10 bases lay between the germline ends. Isolated RNA was reverse transcribed in full, so expressed TCRB transcripts were sequenced. Assay: immunoSEQ multiplex PCR; the TCRdb copy retains only in-frame clones and omits some. The sample has about 210,000 clones, about 11% seen once; the top ten hold approximately 1.5%. Sequenced sample: central memory CD4+ T cells from blood. The rearrangement links TRBV5-6 to TRBJ2-7; tentatively, D is TRBD2 (6 bases). This TCR came from a man between 18 and 35 years old in good health. The CDR3 nucleotides are TGTGCCAGCAGCCCGGGGGTCACCTACGAGCAGTACTTC. Translating it yields CASSPGVTYEQYF.